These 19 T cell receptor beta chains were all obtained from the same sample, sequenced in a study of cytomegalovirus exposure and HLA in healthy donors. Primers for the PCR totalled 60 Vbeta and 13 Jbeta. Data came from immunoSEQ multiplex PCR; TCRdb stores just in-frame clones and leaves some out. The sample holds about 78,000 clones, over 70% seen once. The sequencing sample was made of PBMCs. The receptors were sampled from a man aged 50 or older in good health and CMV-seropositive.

CDR3 protein: CASSLRFSGGNEQFF. The CDR3, as DNA: TGTGCCAGCAGCTTACGCTTTAGCGGGGGAAATGAGCAGTTCTTC. The V gene is TRBV7-2, the J gene TRBJ2-1; 9 bases fit TRBD2. In germline, CDR1 is SGHTA, CDR2 FQGNSA. Trimming removed 2 bases from V and 7 bases from J; junction bases left unmatched: 6. The CDR3 covers 15 residues. Looking up the rest from reference TRBV7-2 and TRBJ2-1 gives the full variable domain: GAGVSQSPSNKVTEKGKDVELRCDPISGHTALYWYRQSLGQGLEFLIYFQGNSAPDKSGLPSDRFSAERTGGSVSTLTIQRTQQEDSAVYLCASSLRFSGGNEQFFGPGTRLTVL.

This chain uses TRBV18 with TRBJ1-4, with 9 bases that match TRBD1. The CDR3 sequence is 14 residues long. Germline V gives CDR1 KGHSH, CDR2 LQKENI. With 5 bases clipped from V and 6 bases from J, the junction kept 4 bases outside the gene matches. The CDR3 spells CASSSRQGDEKLFF. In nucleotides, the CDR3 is TGTGCCAGCTCAAGTCGACAGGGGGATGAAAAACTGTTTTTT.

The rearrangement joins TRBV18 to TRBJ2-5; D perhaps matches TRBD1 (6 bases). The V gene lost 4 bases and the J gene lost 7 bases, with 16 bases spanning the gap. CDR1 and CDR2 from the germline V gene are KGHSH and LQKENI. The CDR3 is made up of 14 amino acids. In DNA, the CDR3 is TGTGCCAGCTCACGAGAGGGACAAAAGGGGACCCAGTACTTC. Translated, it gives CASSREGQKGTQYF.

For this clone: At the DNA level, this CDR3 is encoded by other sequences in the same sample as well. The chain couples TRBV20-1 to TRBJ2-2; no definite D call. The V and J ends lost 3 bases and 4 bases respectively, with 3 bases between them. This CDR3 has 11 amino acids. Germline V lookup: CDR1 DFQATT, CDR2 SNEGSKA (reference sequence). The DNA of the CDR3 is TGCAGTGCTAGCCGCACCGGGGAGCTGTTTTTT. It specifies CSASRTGELFF.

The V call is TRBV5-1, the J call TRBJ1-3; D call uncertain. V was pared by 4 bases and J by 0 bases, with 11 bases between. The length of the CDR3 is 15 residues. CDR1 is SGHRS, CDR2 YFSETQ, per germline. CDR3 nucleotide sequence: TGCGCCAGCAGCCCGGTGGGCACCTCTGGAAACACCATATATTTT. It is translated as CASSPVGTSGNTIYF.

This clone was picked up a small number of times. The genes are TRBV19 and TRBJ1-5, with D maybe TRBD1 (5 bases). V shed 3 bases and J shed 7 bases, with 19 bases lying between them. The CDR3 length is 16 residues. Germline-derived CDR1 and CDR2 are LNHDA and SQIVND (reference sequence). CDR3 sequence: CASSISLLAGRQPQHF. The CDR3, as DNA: TGTGCCAGTAGTATCAGTTTACTTGCGGGGCGACAGCCCCAGCATTTT.

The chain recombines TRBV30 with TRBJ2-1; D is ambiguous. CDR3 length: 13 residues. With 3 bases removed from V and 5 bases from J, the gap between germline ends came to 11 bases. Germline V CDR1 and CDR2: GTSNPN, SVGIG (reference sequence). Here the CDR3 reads CAWRYDLDNEQFF. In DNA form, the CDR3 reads TGTGCCTGGAGGTATGACCTAGACAATGAGCAGTTCTTC.

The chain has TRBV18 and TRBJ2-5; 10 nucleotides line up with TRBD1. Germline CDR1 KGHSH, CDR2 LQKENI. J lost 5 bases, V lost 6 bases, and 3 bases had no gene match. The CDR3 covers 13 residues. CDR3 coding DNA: TGTGCCAGCTCCCAGGGACAGGGGGAGACCCAGTACTTC. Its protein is CASSQGQGETQYF.

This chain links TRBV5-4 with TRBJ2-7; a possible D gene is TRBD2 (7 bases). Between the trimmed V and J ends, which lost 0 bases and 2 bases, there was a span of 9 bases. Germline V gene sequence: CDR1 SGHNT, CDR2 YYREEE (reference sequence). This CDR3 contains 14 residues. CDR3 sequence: CASSLEGGAYEQYF. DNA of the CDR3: TGTGCCAGCAGCTTGGAGGGGGGGGCCTACGAGCAGTACTTC.

As DNA, the CDR3 is TGTGCCAGCAGTCGGGCAGGGGGTATCTACGAGCAGTACTTC. This gives the protein CASSRAGGIYEQYF. V usage is TRBV25-1 and J usage is TRBJ2-7; 7 nucleotides align to TRBD1. The V and J ends lost 5 bases and 3 bases, in that order; junction bases with no gene match: 7. Germline V gene data show CDR1 as MGHDK and CDR2 as SYGVNS. CDR3 size: 14 residues.

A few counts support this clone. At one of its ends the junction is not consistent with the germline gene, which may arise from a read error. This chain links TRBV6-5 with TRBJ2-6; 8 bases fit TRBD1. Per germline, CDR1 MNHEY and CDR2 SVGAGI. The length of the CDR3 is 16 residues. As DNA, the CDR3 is TGTGCCAGCAGTTCCCTCGGACAGGGAGAGGCCAACGGCCTGACTTTC. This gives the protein CASSSLGQGEANGLTF.

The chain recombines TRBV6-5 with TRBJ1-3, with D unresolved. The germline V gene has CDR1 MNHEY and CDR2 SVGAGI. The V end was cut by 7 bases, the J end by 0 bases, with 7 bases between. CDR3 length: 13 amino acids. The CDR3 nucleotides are TGTGCCAGCACCCTTTCCTCTGGAAACACCATATATTTT. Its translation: CASTLSSGNTIYF.

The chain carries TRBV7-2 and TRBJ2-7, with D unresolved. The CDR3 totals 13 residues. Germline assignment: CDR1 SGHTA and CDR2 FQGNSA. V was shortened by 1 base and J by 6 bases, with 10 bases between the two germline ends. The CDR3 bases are TGTGCCAGCAGCTTAGGTCTCTTCTTCGAGCAGTACTTC. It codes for CASSLGLFFEQYF.

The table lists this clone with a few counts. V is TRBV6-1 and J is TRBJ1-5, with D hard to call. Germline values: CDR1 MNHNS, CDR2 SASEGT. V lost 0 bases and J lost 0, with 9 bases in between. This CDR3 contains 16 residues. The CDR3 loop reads CASSEAYGDSNQPQHF. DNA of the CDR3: TGTGCCAGCAGTGAAGCGTACGGAGATAGCAATCAGCCCCAGCATTTT.

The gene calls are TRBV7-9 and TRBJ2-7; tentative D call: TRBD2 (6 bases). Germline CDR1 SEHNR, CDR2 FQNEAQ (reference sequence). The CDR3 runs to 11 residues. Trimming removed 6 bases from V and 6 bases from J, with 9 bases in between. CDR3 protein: CASRRGSEQYF. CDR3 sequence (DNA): TGTGCCAGCAGGCGGGGAAGCGAGCAGTACTTC.

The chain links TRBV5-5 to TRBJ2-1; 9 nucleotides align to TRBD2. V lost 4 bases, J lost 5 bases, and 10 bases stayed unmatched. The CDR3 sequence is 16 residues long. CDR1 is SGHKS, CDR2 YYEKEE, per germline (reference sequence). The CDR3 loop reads CASSPRGTSPHNEQFF. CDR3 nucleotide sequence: TGTGCCAGCAGCCCCCGCGGGACTAGCCCTCACAATGAGCAGTTCTTC. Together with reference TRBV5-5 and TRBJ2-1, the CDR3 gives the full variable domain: DAGVTQSPTHLIKTRGQQVTLRCSPISGHKSVSWYQQVLGQGPQFIFQYYEKEERGRGNFPDRFSARQFPNYSSELNVNALLLGDSALYLCASSPRGTSPHNEQFFGPGTRLTVL.

CDR3 region: CASSQGNSNEQYF. The CDR3 region has the DNA TGCGCCAGCAGCCAAGGGAATAGCAACGAGCAGTACTTC. The chain couples TRBV4-1 to TRBJ2-7; D gene uncertain. The CDR3 is 13 amino acids. With 1 base removed from V and 5 bases from J, the gap between germline ends came to 9 bases. The V gene's germline CDR1 is MGHRA and CDR2 YSYEKL.

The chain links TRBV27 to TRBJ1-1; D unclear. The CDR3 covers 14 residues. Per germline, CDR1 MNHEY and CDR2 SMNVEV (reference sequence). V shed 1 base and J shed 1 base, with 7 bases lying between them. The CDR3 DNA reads TGTGCCAGCAGTTTATACGACAAGAACACTGAAGCTTTCTTT. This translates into CASSLYDKNTEAFF.

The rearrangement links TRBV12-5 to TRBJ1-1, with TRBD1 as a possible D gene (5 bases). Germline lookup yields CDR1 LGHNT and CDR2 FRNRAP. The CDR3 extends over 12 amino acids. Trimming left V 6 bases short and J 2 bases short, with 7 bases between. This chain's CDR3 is CASGTGNTEAFF. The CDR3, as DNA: TGTGCTAGTGGAACAGGAAACACTGAAGCTTTCTTT.